Listed below are T cell receptor beta chains from one sample, sequenced in a study of OX40 agonist ivuxolimab in advanced cancers. Generated by immunoSEQ multiplex PCR, the TCRdb table keeps only in-frame clones and is missing some. The repertoire holds roughly 79,000 clones, with more than 80% as singletons. The specimen comprised CD4+ or CD8+ T cells sorted from blood, sampled in a trial of the OX40 agonist ivuxolimab. Receptors were obtained from an adult with an advanced solid tumor such as melanoma, head and neck, liver or kidney cancer. Each CDR3 is given with its conserved first and last residue. The D gene is left open where the match is weak. Expanded clones are given a class, and other clones once, few, many or no size at all.

v_call: TRBV6-5
clone_size: .
j_call: TRBJ2-7
d_call: TRBD2
cdr3_nt: TGTGCCAGCAGATTGACTAGCGGGACGGGGGAGCAGTACTTC
cdr3_aa: CASRLTSGTGEQYF

v_call: TRBV4-2
clone_size: .
j_call: TRBJ2-5
d_call: .
cdr3_nt: TGTGCCAGCAGCCAAGATCCCGGGACCGGGGGGACCCAGTACTTC
cdr3_aa: CASSQDPGTGGTQYF

v_call: TRBV5-1
clone_size: .
j_call: TRBJ2-1
d_call: TRBD1
cdr3_nt: TGCGCCAGCAGCGAGGGGACAGGGATCGGAAATGAGCAGTTCTTC
cdr3_aa: CASSEGTGIGNEQFF

v_call: TRBV2
clone_size: .
j_call: TRBJ2-7
d_call: .
cdr3_nt: TGTGCCAGCAATAAGGGGCCTGGGGAGCAGTACTTC
cdr3_aa: CASNKGPGEQYF

v_call: TRBV6-1
clone_size: .
j_call: TRBJ2-7
d_call: .
cdr3_nt: TGTGCCAGCCCCCCCAGGGGTCTAACCTCCGACGAGCAGTACTTC
cdr3_aa: CASPPRGLTSDEQYF

v_call: TRBV4-3
clone_size: .
j_call: TRBJ2-1
d_call: TRBD1
cdr3_nt: TGCGCCAGCAGCCACCGGGACAGGGAGAGCAATGAGCAGTTCTTC
cdr3_aa: CASSHRDRESNEQFF

v_call: TRBV27
clone_size: .
j_call: TRBJ2-7
d_call: TRBD1
cdr3_nt: TGTGCCAGCAGTTTATCCCAAATGACAGGGGGCGAGCAGTACTTC
cdr3_aa: CASSLSQMTGGEQYF

v_call: TRBV10-3
clone_size: once
j_call: TRBJ2-7
d_call: .
cdr3_nt: TGTGCCATCAGTGAGTCAAGGGGGGCGGGAGAGCAGTACTTC
cdr3_aa: CAISESRGAGEQYF

v_call: TRBV25-1
clone_size: .
j_call: TRBJ1-4
d_call: .
cdr3_nt: TGTGCCAGCAGTGAACCGGGGGCGGCTGAAAAACTGTTTTTT
cdr3_aa: CASSEPGAAEKLFF

v_call: TRBV5-6
clone_size: .
j_call: TRBJ1-2
d_call: .
cdr3_nt: TGTGCCAGCAGCCCTCGGTTGGCTGGCTACACCTTC
cdr3_aa: CASSPRLAGYTF